This T cell receptor (beta chain) was found in a study of metastatic and nonmetastatic thyroid tumors (dated by TCRdb to 2019 to 2021). Regarding the complete study: For patients with malignant and with benign thyroid disease, the researchers compared repertoires between peripheral blood samples and tumor or nodule tissue samples. The full study reports these points: In both blood and tumor samples, TCR beta diversity was reported to be significantly higher in malignant tumors than in benign nodules.

V has 6 bases trimmed and J has 0 bases trimmed; junction bases matching no gene number 3. Taken from the germline V gene, the CDR1 and CDR2 loops are MDHEN and SYDVKM. The cysteine opens and the phenylalanine closes a CDR3 of 14 amino acids. Only CDR3 DNA is held: 42 bases, read in frame from base 1. No patient had received any treatment before thyroid surgery. Patient clinical samples collected from about 2011 to 2018 were retrospectively analysed using T-cell receptor beta sequencing. Library preparation was by PCR. The instrument given in TCRdb is Illumina HiSeq 4000. High-throughput sequencing was used to profile the TCR beta-chain CDR3 region of every patient. The study's processing was this. CDR3 differences across clinicopathological groups were used to build a classifier for discriminating distant-metastatic papillary thyroid cancer patients. The Shannon index was used to assess repertoire diversity, and the Morisita-Horn index was used to assess tumor-blood repertoire similarity. TCRdb reprocessed the public reads (quality trimming at Q25 with fastp, clone calling with MiXCR) and kept in-frame beta chains. The V and J calls shown here were made by TCRdb, not taken from the authors' results. A total of tens of thousands of clones appear in this sample, 16% of them only once. Around 6.1% of the sample goes to the ten largest clones.

This clone was recorded at least ten times. What antigen it recognizes has not been identified. Nothing much larger sits one base from this clone, and base qualities are not available. The sequencing input was blood. This TCR came from a male donor with papillary thyroid cancer or a benign thyroid nodule (not recorded which). Some clones in this sample may be carry-over from other donors' samples. The sequence links TRBV28 to TRBJ1-1, with 8 middle bases fitting TRBD1. CDR3 region: CASSLQGVNTEAFF. The nucleotide sequence is given as TGTGCCAGCAGCCTACAGGGGGTGAACACTGAAGCTTTCTTT.